A selection of T cell receptor beta chains follows, all from one sample in a study of T cell repertoires in cytomegalovirus infection. TCRdb processed the reads anew with MiXCR; each CDR3 protein has one entry. The table includes roughly 200,000 distinct CDR3 sequences, less than 50% detected once. These TCRs are of unknown antigen specificity. Sample: CD8+ T cells from cultured PBMCs, taken from culture after CMV antigen stimulation. The receptors originated from a human donor in good health (CMV status not recorded). Some clones in this sample may be carry-over from other donors' samples. Both conserved end residues are part of each CDR3. The order of the fields is CDR3 length, D gene, clone size, J gene, V gene, CDR3 protein, CDR3 DNA. The D gene is left open where the match is weak. Expanded clones are given a class, and other clones once, few, many or no size at all.

length: 13; D: -; size: few; J: TRBJ2-5; V: TRBV29-1; CDR3: CSVERPGAQTQYF; DNA: TGCAGCGTTGAGCGGCCCGGCGCCCAGACCCAGTACTTC
length: 14; D: -; size: -; J: TRBJ2-7; V: TRBV5-1; CDR3: CASSLDRDGYEQYF; DNA: TGCGCCAGCAGCTTGGACCGGGACGGCTACGAGCAGTACTTC
length: 10; D: -; size: few; J: TRBJ2-3; V: TRBV20-1; CDR3: CSAMSDTQYF; DNA: TGCAGTGCTATGTCCGATACGCAGTATTTT
length: 14; D: -; size: -; J: TRBJ1-1; V: TRBV10-3; CDR3: CAISPDSPSTEAFF; DNA: TGTGCCATCAGCCCTGACAGCCCAAGCACTGAAGCTTTCTTT
length: 13; D: -; size: once; J: TRBJ2-7; V: TRBV29-1; CDR3: CSVLSGVSYEQYF; DNA: TGCAGCGTTTTAAGTGGGGTCTCCTACGAGCAGTACTTC
length: 16; D: TRBD2; size: -; J: TRBJ2-1; V: TRBV9; CDR3: CASSAPTSGRDNEQFF; DNA: TGTGCCAGCAGCGCTCCGACTAGCGGGAGGGACAATGAGCAGTTCTTC
length: 16; D: -; size: few; J: TRBJ2-1; V: TRBV7-2; CDR3: CASSLVPRSSYNEQFF; DNA: TGTGCCAGCAGCTTAGTCCCGCGTAGCTCCTACAATGAGCAGTTCTTC
length: 16; D: TRBD2; size: -; J: TRBJ2-1; V: TRBV12-3/TRBV12-4; CDR3: CASSGTSVRFRYDQFF; DNA: TGTGCAAGCAGTGGAACTAGCGTGAGGTTTAGGTATGATCAGTTCTTC
length: 17; D: TRBD1; size: -; J: TRBJ2-3; V: TRBV12-3/TRBV12-4; CDR3: CASSRQGGLSSTDTQYF; DNA: TGTGCCAGCAGTCGACAGGGCGGCCTGTCCAGCACAGATACGCAGTATTTT
length: 17; D: -; size: -; J: TRBJ2-1; V: TRBV27; CDR3: CASSTPDGKSSYNEQFF; DNA: TGTGCCAGCAGTACCCCGGACGGTAAAAGCTCCTACAATGAGCAGTTCTTC
length: 12; D: -; size: -; J: TRBJ1-1; V: TRBV12-3/TRBV12-4; CDR3: CASTMESYEAFF; DNA: TGTGCCAGCACCATGGAGTCCTATGAAGCTTTCTTT
length: 13; D: TRBD1; size: few; J: TRBJ2-7; V: TRBV28; CDR3: CASSDRGADEQYF; DNA: TGTGCCAGCAGCGACAGGGGCGCGGACGAGCAGTACTTC
length: 16; D: TRBD1; size: -; J: TRBJ2-7; V: TRBV29-1; CDR3: CSVTYRDRGRPYEQYF; DNA: TGCAGCGTAACGTACCGGGACAGGGGGCGTCCCTACGAGCAGTACTTC
length: 15; D: -; size: -; J: TRBJ2-1; V: TRBV4-1; CDR3: CASSQGWDSYNEQFF; DNA: TGCGCCAGCAGCCAAGGGTGGGACTCCTACAATGAGCAGTTCTTC
length: 17; D: TRBD2; size: few; J: TRBJ2-3; V: TRBV7-8; CDR3: CASSLAGLAVSTDTQYF; DNA: TGTGCCAGCAGCTTAGCGGGACTAGCGGTTAGCACAGATACGCAGTATTTT
length: 15; D: -; size: -; J: TRBJ2-1; V: TRBV7-9; CDR3: CASKSPGGARNEQFF; DNA: TGTGCCAGCAAGTCCCCTGGGGGGGCCCGCAATGAGCAGTTCTTC
length: 16; D: -; size: -; J: TRBJ1-3; V: TRBV27; CDR3: CASSLSMEGFGNTIYF; DNA: TGTGCCAGCAGTTTATCCATGGAAGGGTTTGGAAACACCATATATTTT
length: 14; D: TRBD1; size: once; J: TRBJ2-7; V: TRBV5-1; CDR3: CASSFGQGNYEQYF; DNA: TGCGCCAGCAGCTTCGGACAGGGGAACTACGAGCAGTACTTC
length: 16; D: TRBD2; size: -; J: TRBJ2-6; V: TRBV2; CDR3: CASSEARGVGANVLTF; DNA: TGTGCCAGCAGTGAAGCGCGGGGGGTCGGGGCCAACGTCCTGACTTTC
length: 15; D: TRBD1; size: -; J: TRBJ2-7; V: TRBV7-6; CDR3: CASSLKGQGAYEQYF; DNA: TGTGCCAGCAGCTTAAAAGGACAGGGGGCTTACGAGCAGTACTTC
length: 14; D: TRBD1; size: -; J: TRBJ2-3; V: TRBV11-2; CDR3: CASGRDRFTDTQYF; DNA: TGTGCCAGCGGCCGGGACAGGTTCACAGATACGCAGTATTTT
length: 13; D: -; size: many; J: TRBJ2-1; V: TRBV12-3/TRBV12-4; CDR3: CASRHVVYNEQFF; DNA: TGTGCCAGCAGACACGTAGTCTACAATGAGCAGTTCTTC
length: 16; D: TRBD2; size: -; J: TRBJ2-1; V: TRBV7-9; CDR3: CASSSKRLAGWDEQFF; DNA: TGTGCCAGCAGCTCGAAAAGACTAGCCGGGTGGGATGAGCAGTTCTTC
length: 14; D: -; size: -; J: TRBJ2-1; V: TRBV20-1; CDR3: CSARSLAFYNEQFF; DNA: TGCAGTGCCCGGTCCCTCGCATTCTACAATGAGCAGTTCTTC
length: 10; D: -; size: -; J: TRBJ1-1; V: TRBV29-1; CDR3: CSVVGGEAFF; DNA: TGCAGCGTTGTTGGGGGTGAAGCTTTCTTT
length: 12; D: -; size: few; J: TRBJ2-7; V: TRBV7-9; CDR3: CASSVGNYEQYF; DNA: TGTGCCAGCAGCGTGGGGAACTACGAGCAGTACTTC
length: 10; D: -; size: few; J: TRBJ2-7; V: TRBV28; CDR3: CASSSREQYF; DNA: TGTGCCAGCAGTTCTAGGGAGCAGTACTTC
length: 13; D: -; size: -; J: TRBJ2-1; V: TRBV7-9; CDR3: CASSFTTGDEQFF; DNA: TGTGCCAGCAGCTTCACGACAGGAGATGAGCAGTTCTTC
length: 15; D: -; size: -; J: TRBJ2-7; V: TRBV13; CDR3: CASSLGPGNYYEQYF; DNA: TGTGCCAGCAGCTTAGGGCCAGGAAACTATTACGAGCAGTACTTC
length: 15; D: TRBD2; size: few; J: TRBJ2-1; V: TRBV11-2; CDR3: CASTQLAGVFNEQFF; DNA: TGTGCCAGCACCCAACTAGCGGGAGTTTTCAATGAGCAGTTCTTC